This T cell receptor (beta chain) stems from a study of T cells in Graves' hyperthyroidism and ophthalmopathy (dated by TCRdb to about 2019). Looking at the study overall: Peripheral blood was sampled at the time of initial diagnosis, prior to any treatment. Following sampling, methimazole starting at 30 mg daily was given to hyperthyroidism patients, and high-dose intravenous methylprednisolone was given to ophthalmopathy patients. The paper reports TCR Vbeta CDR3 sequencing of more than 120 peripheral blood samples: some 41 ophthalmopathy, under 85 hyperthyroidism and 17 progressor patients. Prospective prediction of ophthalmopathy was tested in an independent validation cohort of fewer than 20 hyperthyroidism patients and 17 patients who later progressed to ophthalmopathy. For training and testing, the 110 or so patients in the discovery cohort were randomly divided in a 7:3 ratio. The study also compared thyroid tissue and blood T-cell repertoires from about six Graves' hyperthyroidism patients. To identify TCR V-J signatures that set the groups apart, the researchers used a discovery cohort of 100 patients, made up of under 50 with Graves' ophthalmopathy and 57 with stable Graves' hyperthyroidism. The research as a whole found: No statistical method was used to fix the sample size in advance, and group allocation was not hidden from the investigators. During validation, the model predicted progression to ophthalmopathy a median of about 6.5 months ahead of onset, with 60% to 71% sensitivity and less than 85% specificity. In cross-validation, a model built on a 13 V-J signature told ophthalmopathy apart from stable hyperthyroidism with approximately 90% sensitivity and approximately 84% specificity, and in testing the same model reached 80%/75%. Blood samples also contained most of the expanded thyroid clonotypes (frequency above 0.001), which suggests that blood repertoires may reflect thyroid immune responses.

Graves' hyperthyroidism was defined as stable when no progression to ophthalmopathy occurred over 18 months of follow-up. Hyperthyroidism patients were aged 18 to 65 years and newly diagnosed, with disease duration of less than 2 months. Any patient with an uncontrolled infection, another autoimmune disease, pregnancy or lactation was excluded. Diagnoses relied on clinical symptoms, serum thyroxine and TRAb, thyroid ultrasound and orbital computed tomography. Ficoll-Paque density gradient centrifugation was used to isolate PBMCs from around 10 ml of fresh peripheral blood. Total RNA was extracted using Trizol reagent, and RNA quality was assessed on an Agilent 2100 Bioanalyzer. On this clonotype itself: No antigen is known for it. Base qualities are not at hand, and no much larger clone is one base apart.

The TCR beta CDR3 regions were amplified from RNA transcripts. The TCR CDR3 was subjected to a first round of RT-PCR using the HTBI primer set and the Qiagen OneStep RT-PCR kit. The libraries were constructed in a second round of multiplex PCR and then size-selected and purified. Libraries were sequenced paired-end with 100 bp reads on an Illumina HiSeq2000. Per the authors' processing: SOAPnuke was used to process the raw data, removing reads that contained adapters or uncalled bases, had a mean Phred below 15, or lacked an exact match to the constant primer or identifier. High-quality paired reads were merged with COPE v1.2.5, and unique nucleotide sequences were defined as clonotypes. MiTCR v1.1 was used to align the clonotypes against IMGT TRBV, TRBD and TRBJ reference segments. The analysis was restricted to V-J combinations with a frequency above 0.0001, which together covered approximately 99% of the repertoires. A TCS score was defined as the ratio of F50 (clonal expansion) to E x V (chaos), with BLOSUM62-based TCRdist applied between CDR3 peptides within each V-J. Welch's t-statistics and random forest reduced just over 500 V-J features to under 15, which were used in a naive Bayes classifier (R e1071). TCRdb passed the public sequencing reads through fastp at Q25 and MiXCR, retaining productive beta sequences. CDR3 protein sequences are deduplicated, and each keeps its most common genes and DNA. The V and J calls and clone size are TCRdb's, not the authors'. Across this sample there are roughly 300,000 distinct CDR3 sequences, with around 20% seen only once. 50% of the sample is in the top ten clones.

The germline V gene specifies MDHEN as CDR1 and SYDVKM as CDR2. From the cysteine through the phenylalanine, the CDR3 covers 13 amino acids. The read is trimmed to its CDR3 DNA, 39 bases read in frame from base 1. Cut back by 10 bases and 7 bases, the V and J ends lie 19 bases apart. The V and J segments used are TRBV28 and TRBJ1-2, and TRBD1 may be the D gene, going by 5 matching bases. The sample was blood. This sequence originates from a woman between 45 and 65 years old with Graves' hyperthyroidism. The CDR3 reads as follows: CATRPFWGGGYTF. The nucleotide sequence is TGTGCCACCCGACCTTTCTGGGGGGGTGGCTACACCTTC.